This passage covers 2 T cell receptor beta chains from one sample sequenced in a study of molecular identifiers for immune sequencing clone quantification (dated by TCRdb to about 2018). The method was PCR. Sequencer: NextSeq 500. The public reads were quality trimmed at Q25 with fastp and then assembled into clones with MiXCR by TCRdb, keeping productive beta chains. Rows are unified per CDR3 protein, each entry keeping the most common DNA and genes. Recorded for this sample are more than 450,000 distinct CDR3 sequences; 25% of them occurred a single time. Approximately 0.8% of the sample belongs to the ten largest clones. The sample was naive CD8+ T cells from blood, with Jurkat cell RNA spiked in. This specimen's cell subset or site label, interpreted: FACS-sorted CD8+CD4-CCR7+CD45RA+ naive T cells. These receptors were taken from a human donor in good health. Some libraries in this study had Jurkat cell RNA spiked in.

This clonotype was detected ten times or more. The chain has TRBV28 and TRBJ2-5; D may be TRBD1 or TRBD2 (6 bases each). Trimming cost V 6 bases and J 7 bases, with 18 bases left between them. There are 14 residues in the CDR3. Germline V gene data show CDR1 as MDHEN and CDR2 as SYDVKM. The CDR3 region has the DNA TGTGCCAGCAGCCCTCCGGGGGCGTATGGGACCCAGTACTTC. This gives the protein CASSPPGAYGTQYF.

This clonotype was counted only a few times. V gene TRBV6-2 or TRBV6-3 combines with J gene TRBJ2-5; D possibly matches TRBD1 or TRBD2 (5 bases each). Trimming took off 6 bases at V and 0 bases at J, with 14 bases between the two ends. The CDR3 extends over 15 amino acids. Germline CDR1 reads MNHEY; CDR2 reads SVGEGT. The CDR3 nucleotides are TGTGCCAGCAGCCCGGGACGGTTGTACCAAGAGACCCAGTACTTC. This codes for CASSPGRLYQETQYF.